This T cell receptor (beta chain) was found in a study of metastatic and nonmetastatic thyroid tumors. Trimming took off 7 bases at V and 1 base at J, with 14 bases between the two ends. This CDR3 is 14 amino acids long. Germline V gives CDR1 SGHRS, CDR2 YFSETQ. Every patient underwent thyroid surgery untreated. Authors' methods: Built for papillary thyroid cancer, a distant-metastasis classifier drew on CDR3 differences across clinicopathological groups. TCRdb re-called the PCR reads through MiXCR. In this record, the V and J calls reflect TCRdb's handling and not the investigators' own analysis. There are tens of thousands of clones in the sample; around 30% occur only once, and about 31% lies in the top ten.

The clonotype was recovered from a female donor with papillary thyroid cancer or a benign thyroid nodule (not recorded which). Some clones in this sample may be carry-over from other donors' samples. J is TRBJ1-2 and V is TRBV5-1; a weak D match, TRBD1 (6 bases). What was sequenced was blood. This CDR3 is CASEATGNNYGYTF. The CDR3 DNA follows: TGCGCCAGCGAAGCGACAGGCAATAACTATGGCTACACCTTC.